This T cell receptor (beta chain) originates from a study of blood T cell repertoires in COVID-19. At the level of the study: Specimens from acute and convalescent COVID-19 originated in the United States, Italy and Spain.

V lost 0 bases, J lost 0 bases, and 7 bases stayed unmatched. CDR1 LNHDA and CDR2 SQIVND come from the germline V gene (reference sequence). CDR3 length: 19 amino acids. Per the study methods: Reference gene primer amplification gave nucleated cell count estimates. Repertoires were generated with immunoSEQ multiplex PCR, while TCRdb's copy carries only in-frame clones and drops some. V and J calls and clone size are as listed in that table; D and trimming were resolved from the DNA. This repertoire shows about 130,000 clones, less than 90% found once; its top ten account for around 12%. The TCR comes from a woman in her 30s who had recovered from COVID-19. Sample: peripheral blood. This chain uses TRBV19 with TRBJ2-2; 10 bases line up with TRBD2. The CDR3 spells CASSIDLSGGAPNTGELFF. The DNA for the CDR3 is TGTGCCAGTAGTATAGATCTCAGCGGGGGGGCCCCGAACACCGGGGAGCTGTTTTTT.